The 20 T cell receptor beta chains presented below share a single source sample, sequenced in a study of control samples from healthy donors and cancer patients. Only in-frame clones appear in the TCRdb table, and some are missing; sequencing was by immunoSEQ multiplex PCR. The sample consists of 70,000 to 90,000 clones, 94% of them appearing once. Sequencing was performed on blood. Source of these receptors: a middle-aged woman in good health.

This clone has just a few counts. This rearrangement joins TRBV19 to TRBJ2-4; the D gene could be TRBD1 or TRBD2 (5 bases each). The V gene's germline CDR1 is LNHDA and CDR2 SQIVND (reference sequence). The CDR3 runs to 15 residues. V gave up 3 bases and J gave up 6 bases, with 15 bases separating them. DNA for the CDR3: TGTGCCAGTAGTATCGGGGCAGGGATCGGAAACATTCAGTACTTC. Protein product: CASSIGAGIGNIQYF.

This rearrangement joins TRBV5-1 to TRBJ1-2; 7 bases match TRBD1. CDR1 and CDR2 from the germline V gene are SGHRS and YFSETQ. The CDR3 is 13 residues long. The V and J ends lost 4 bases and 6 bases, in that order; junction bases with no gene match: 6. CDR3 coding DNA: TGCGCCAGCAGCCCGGGACAGACCAATGGCTACACCTTC. Translation gives CASSPGQTNGYTF.

The chain couples TRBV18 to TRBJ2-1, with D unresolved. The CDR3 spans 16 residues. Per the germline V gene, CDR1 is KGHSH and CDR2 is LQKENI. Trimming shortened V by 0 bases and J by 3 bases, and 12 bases separated the two germline ends. DNA for the CDR3: TGTGCCAGCTCACCACCTAATGAAGGCCTCTACAATGAGCAGTTCTTC. This codes for CASSPPNEGLYNEQFF.

The V call is TRBV7-9, the J call TRBJ2-7, with D tentatively TRBD2 (5 bases). The length of the CDR3 is 11 residues. CDR1 and CDR2 (germline): SEHNR, FQNEAQ (reference sequence). Deletions cut 5 bases from V and 7 bases from J, with 9 bases between. CDR3 bases: TGTGCCAGCAGCCTTAGCGTAGAGCAGTACTTC. Translation: CASSLSVEQYF.

The gene calls are TRBV7-2 and TRBJ2-5; D gene ambiguous. The CDR3 sequence is 14 residues long. Germline lookup yields CDR1 SGHTA and CDR2 FQGNSA. V was clipped by 2 bases and J by 2 bases, with 9 bases between them. The CDR3 reads CASSLRRDQETQYF. The CDR3 region has the DNA TGTGCCAGCAGCTTAAGGAGAGATCAAGAGACCCAGTACTTC.

This clone was counted only a few times. The chain carries TRBV7-9 and TRBJ2-7; D gene ambiguous. Germline assignment: CDR1 SEHNR and CDR2 FQNEAQ (reference sequence). Trimming stripped 10 bases from V and 6 bases from J, with 22 bases between. The CDR3 contains 14 residues. This CDR3 reads CATSRHQDRFEQYF. The CDR3 nucleotides read TGTGCCACCTCTCGACATCAGGATCGCTTCGAGCAGTACTTC.

The chain carries TRBV28 and TRBJ1-2; no reliable D call. In germline, CDR1 is MDHEN, CDR2 SYDVKM. The CDR3 contains 13 residues. Trimming pared 10 bases from V and 0 bases from J, leaving 12 bases between. The CDR3 DNA reads as TGTGCCACCAAGAGGCAGTCTAACTATGGCTACACCTTC. This sequence encodes CATKRQSNYGYTF.

V gene TRBV7-9 combines with J gene TRBJ2-1; a possible D gene is TRBD1 (7 bases). Germline V gene data show CDR1 as SEHNR and CDR2 as FQNEAQ (reference sequence). Trimming took off 3 bases at V and 6 bases at J, with 18 bases between the two ends. The CDR3 covers 16 residues. The CDR3, as DNA: TGTGCCAGCAGCTTTAGGGGGGACAGTATCATCAATGAGCAGTTCTTC. Translating it yields CASSFRGDSIINEQFF.

The chain uses TRBV29-1 and TRBJ2-3, with 9 bases matching TRBD2. J was trimmed by 3 bases and V by 4 bases; bases with no gene match: 8. CDR3 length equals 15 residues. Germline V gene lookup returns CDR1 SQVTM and CDR2 ANQGSEA. For the CDR3, the DNA is TGCAGCGTTGGGCCCAGCGGGGGGCCTACAGATACGCAGTATTTT. It yields the protein CSVGPSGGPTDTQYF.

V gene TRBV7-9 combines with J gene TRBJ2-1, with D possibly called TRBD1 or TRBD2 (5 bases each). Germline assignment: CDR1 SEHNR and CDR2 FQNEAQ (reference sequence). The CDR3 length is 17 residues. Trimming shortened V by 2 bases and J by 3 bases, and 17 bases separated the two germline ends. The CDR3 sequence is CASSLLNGARLYNEQFF. CDR3 nucleotide sequence: TGTGCCAGCAGCTTACTGAACGGGGCCCGGCTCTACAATGAGCAGTTCTTC.

The chain has TRBV5-1 and TRBJ2-2; D ambiguous. Trimming cost V 0 bases and J 6 bases, with 9 bases left between them. CDR3 length: 14 amino acids. Germline CDR1 reads SGHRS; CDR2 reads YFSETQ. In DNA form, the CDR3 reads TGCGCCAGCAGCTTGGAGGCTTTGTCCGGGGAGCTGTTTTTT. Protein: CASSLEALSGELFF.

The J gene is TRBJ1-1, the V gene TRBV12-5; no firm D call. The CDR3 runs 13 residues. From germline, CDR1 is LGHNT and CDR2 FRNRAP. V was cut by 3 bases and J by 2 bases, with 7 bases left in between. The CDR3 DNA reads TGTGCTAGTGGTTTCGGCGGCAACACTGAAGCTTTCTTT. It translates to CASGFGGNTEAFF.

This chain uses TRBV5-1 with TRBJ2-1; 7 bases align to TRBD1. Unmatched junction bases numbered 10, after V lost 5 bases and J lost 8 bases. The CDR3 contains 14 residues. CDR1 and CDR2 (germline): SGHRS, YFSETQ. The CDR3 region has the DNA TGCGCCAGCAGTCGGGCCGGGACAGAGGATGAGCAGTTCTTC. It encodes CASSRAGTEDEQFF.

This chain uses TRBV11-3 with TRBJ1-1; D is uncertain. CDR3 length equals 14 residues. The V end lost 6 bases, the J end lost 3 bases, and 14 bases lay between the germline ends. Germline CDR1 is SGHNT and CDR2 is YENEEA. The CDR3 DNA reads TGTGCCAGCAGTTCCCGGACGGGCGACACTGAAGCTTTCTTT. It translates to CASSSRTGDTEAFF.

The chain is built from TRBV7-2 and TRBJ2-7; 14 bases are shared with TRBD2. This CDR3 has 14 amino acids. The J segment lost 6 bases and the V segment lost 3 bases, leaving 1 base of the junction unmatched. The V gene's germline CDR1 is SGHTA and CDR2 FQGNSA. CDR3: CASSFGLAGGEQYF. CDR3 nucleotides: TGTGCCAGCAGCTTCGGACTAGCGGGAGGCGAGCAGTACTTC.

The V gene is TRBV5-4, the J gene TRBJ2-7; possibly TRBD1 for D (5 bases). Germline-derived CDR1 and CDR2 are SGHNT and YYREEE (reference sequence). Trimming shortened V by 1 base and J by 2 bases, and 10 bases separated the two germline ends. CDR3 length: 14 residues. The CDR3 DNA sequence: TGTGCCAGCAGCTTGAGGGGTGCCCCCTACGAGCAGTACTTC. It translates to CASSLRGAPYEQYF.

The chain is built from TRBV6-6 and TRBJ1-5, with a tentative D call TRBD1 (5 bases). This CDR3 comprises 14 residues. Germline assignment: CDR1 MNHNY and CDR2 SVGAGI (reference sequence). Trimming stripped 2 bases from V and 5 bases from J, with 10 bases between. The CDR3 nucleotides read TGTGCCAGCAGTTACGGACAAGATTATCAGCCCCAGCATTTT. Protein: CASSYGQDYQPQHF.

This chain uses TRBV5-5 with TRBJ1-1, with TRBD1 identical over 7 bases. V dropped 0 bases and J dropped 4; count of bases not matched to a gene: 6. The CDR3 contains 15 residues. CDR1 and CDR2 (germline): SGHKS, YYEKEE (reference sequence). CDR3 protein: CASSLDDRDFTEAFF. CDR3 nucleotide sequence: TGTGCCAGCAGCTTGGATGACAGGGATTTCACTGAAGCTTTCTTT.

The J gene is TRBJ1-4, the V gene TRBV18; 9 bases align to TRBD1. V was pared by 0 bases and J by 8 bases, with 4 bases of the junction left unmatched. This CDR3 comprises 15 residues. CDR1 is KGHSH, CDR2 LQKENI, per germline. CDR3 nucleotides: TGTGCCAGCTCACCACCGGACAGGGGAGGAGAAAAACTGTTTTTT. It translates to CASSPPDRGGEKLFF.

The chain has TRBV30 and TRBJ2-3; TRBD2 agrees at 14 bases. The CDR3 covers 14 residues. Trimming removed 7 bases from V and 4 bases from J; junction bases left unmatched: 4. Germline-derived CDR1 and CDR2 are GTSNPN and SVGIG (reference sequence). The CDR3 bases are TGTGCCTCGGGACTAGCGGGAGCCCCAGATACGCAGTATTTT. Amino acids: CASGLAGAPDTQYF. Full variable domain (missing parts from reference TRBV30 and TRBJ2-3): SQTIHQWPATLVQPVGSPLSLECTVEGTSNPNLYWYRQAAGRGLQLLFYSVGIGQISSEVPQNLSASRPQDRQFILSSKKLLLSDSGFYLCASGLAGAPDTQYFGPGTRLTVL.